The rows below give T cell receptor beta chains drawn from one sample of a study of regulatory T cells in long-lasting Graves disease. TCRdb redid the calling of the multiplex PCR reads with MiXCR, one entry per CDR3 protein. The data hold 600,000 to 850,000 distinct CDR3 sequences, with around 30% observed a single time. The starting material was peripheral blood mononuclear cells (PBMCs), obtained when the disease was refractory, from a patient treated with antithyroid drugs. The receptors shown here come from a female donor with Graves disease. CDR3s include the opening cysteine and the closing phenylalanine or tryptophan. Each record gives: V gene, clone size, J gene, CDR3 length, D gene, CDR3 DNA, CDR3 protein. A D gene is named only where the DNA matches it firmly. Size is stated for part of the rows, as once, few or many counts, or as a class when the clone is expanded.

v_gene: TRBV30; abundance: -; j_gene: TRBJ2-7; len: 14; d_gene: TRBD2; CDR3nt: TGTGCCTGGAGTGAACTAGCGGGGACCTACGAGCAGTACTTC; CDR3aa: CAWSELAGTYEQYF
v_gene: TRBV11-2; abundance: many; j_gene: TRBJ1-2; len: 12; d_gene: TRBD1; CDR3nt: TGTGCCAGCAGACAGGGGGCGAAGGGCTACACCTTC; CDR3aa: CASRQGAKGYTF
v_gene: TRBV20-1; abundance: many; j_gene: TRBJ1-2; len: 14; d_gene: -; CDR3nt: TGCAGTGCTACAAGAGTTGGGTTGGTCTATGGCTACACCTTC; CDR3aa: CSATRVGLVYGYTF
v_gene: TRBV12-5; abundance: -; j_gene: TRBJ2-5; len: 19; d_gene: -; CDR3nt: TGTGCTAGTGGTTTGCCCCCCGTTACCTTGCCCGCCATGTGGGAGACCCAGTACTTC; CDR3aa: CASGLPPVTLPAMWETQYF
v_gene: TRBV28; abundance: few; j_gene: TRBJ1-1; len: 15; d_gene: TRBD1; CDR3nt: TGTGCCAGCAGTTTATCATCAGGGGGCGGCACTGAAGCTTTCTTT; CDR3aa: CASSLSSGGGTEAFF
v_gene: TRBV29-1; abundance: many; j_gene: TRBJ1-2; len: 13; d_gene: TRBD1; CDR3nt: TGCAGCGTTGGATCCGGACAGGACTATGGCTACACCTTC; CDR3aa: CSVGSGQDYGYTF
v_gene: TRBV7-6; abundance: -; j_gene: TRBJ2-5; len: 13; d_gene: TRBD2; CDR3nt: TGTGCCAGCAGCCGGGGACTAGAAGAGACCCAGTACTTC; CDR3aa: CASSRGLEETQYF
v_gene: TRBV12-3/TRBV12-4; abundance: many; j_gene: TRBJ2-7; len: 15; d_gene: TRBD1; CDR3nt: TGTGCCAGCAGCTACGGACAGGCCTTCTCCTACGAGCAGTACTTC; CDR3aa: CASSYGQAFSYEQYF
v_gene: TRBV30; abundance: -; j_gene: TRBJ2-1; len: 15; d_gene: TRBD2; CDR3nt: TGTGCCTGGAGATTACTAGCGGGAGTCTACAATGAGCAGTTCTTC; CDR3aa: CAWRLLAGVYNEQFF
v_gene: TRBV6-1; abundance: few; j_gene: TRBJ2-5; len: 13; d_gene: TRBD1; CDR3nt: TGTGCCAGCAGATCAGGGGGTTTCGAGACCCAGTACTTC; CDR3aa: CASRSGGFETQYF
v_gene: TRBV3-1; abundance: once; j_gene: TRBJ2-7; len: 12; d_gene: -; CDR3nt: TGTGCCAGCAGCCAAGTCCCCAGCGAGCAGTACTTC; CDR3aa: CASSQVPSEQYF
v_gene: TRBV19; abundance: few; j_gene: TRBJ2-2; len: 15; d_gene: -; CDR3nt: TGTGCCACCGCGGACCGGGGATTGGGGAACGGGGAGCTGTTTTTT; CDR3aa: CATADRGLGNGELFF
v_gene: TRBV6-1; abundance: -; j_gene: TRBJ2-7; len: 16; d_gene: TRBD2; CDR3nt: TGTGCCAGCAGTGAAGCCGTCGCGGGAGGGTCCTACGAGCAGTACTTC; CDR3aa: CASSEAVAGGSYEQYF
v_gene: TRBV30; abundance: -; j_gene: TRBJ1-2; len: 14; d_gene: TRBD1; CDR3nt: TGTGCCTGGGGCGTGTGGACAGGGGGCTATGGCTACACCTTC; CDR3aa: CAWGVWTGGYGYTF
v_gene: TRBV20-1; abundance: -; j_gene: TRBJ1-1; len: 12; d_gene: -; CDR3nt: TGCAGTGCTTCAGACCCGAACACTGAAGCTTTCTTT; CDR3aa: CSASDPNTEAFF
v_gene: TRBV30; abundance: many; j_gene: TRBJ1-4; len: 11; d_gene: -; CDR3nt: TGTGCCTGGAGTGGGCGTGAAAAACTGTTTTTT; CDR3aa: CAWSGREKLFF
v_gene: TRBV5-6; abundance: -; j_gene: TRBJ2-7; len: 18; d_gene: -; CDR3nt: TGTGCCAGCAGCTTAAGTCGAGCCGGGAGATCCGCCTCCTACGAGCAGTACTTC; CDR3aa: CASSLSRAGRSASYEQYF
v_gene: TRBV20-1; abundance: -; j_gene: TRBJ2-7; len: 12; d_gene: TRBD1; CDR3nt: TGCAGTGCCCAAGGACAGGGGCGCGAGCAGTACTTC; CDR3aa: CSAQGQGREQYF
v_gene: TRBV6-1; abundance: -; j_gene: TRBJ2-7; len: 15; d_gene: TRBD2; CDR3nt: TGTGCCAGCAGAAGACTAGCGGGCTTCTCCTACGAGCAGTACTTC; CDR3aa: CASRRLAGFSYEQYF
v_gene: TRBV28; abundance: many; j_gene: TRBJ1-2; len: 14; d_gene: -; CDR3nt: TGTGCCAGCAGTCGGACGGGACAAAACTATGGCTACACCTTC; CDR3aa: CASSRTGQNYGYTF
v_gene: TRBV7-2; abundance: -; j_gene: TRBJ2-1; len: 18; d_gene: TRBD2; CDR3nt: TGTGCCAGCAGCTTAAGGGGGACTAGCGGGAGGGCCTACAATGAGCAGTTCTTC; CDR3aa: CASSLRGTSGRAYNEQFF
v_gene: TRBV7-2; abundance: -; j_gene: TRBJ1-5; len: 14; d_gene: -; CDR3nt: TGTGCCAGCAGCTTACAGGGGTTACCTCAGCCCCAGCATTTT; CDR3aa: CASSLQGLPQPQHF
v_gene: TRBV12-3/TRBV12-4; abundance: many; j_gene: TRBJ1-2; len: 13; d_gene: -; CDR3nt: TGTGCCAGCAGTGCCACAGGCTCTTATGGCTACACCTTC; CDR3aa: CASSATGSYGYTF
v_gene: TRBV20-1; abundance: -; j_gene: TRBJ2-7; len: 16; d_gene: TRBD2; CDR3nt: TGCAGTGCTACCGAGACTAGCGGATCAAGCTCCTACGAGCAGTACTTC; CDR3aa: CSATETSGSSSYEQYF
v_gene: TRBV11-3; abundance: few; j_gene: TRBJ2-4; len: 23; d_gene: -; CDR3nt: TGTGCCAGCAGCACCCCGGACAGGCGATCGAGCGGGAGAGGGGGGGGAGCCAAAAACATTCAGTACTTC; CDR3aa: CASSTPDRRSSGRGGGAKNIQYF
v_gene: TRBV19; abundance: -; j_gene: TRBJ1-2; len: 12; d_gene: TRBD1; CDR3nt: TGTGCCAGTGGGCACAGGGGAGGTGGCTACACCTTC; CDR3aa: CASGHRGGGYTF
v_gene: TRBV20-1; abundance: many; j_gene: TRBJ1-2; len: 13; d_gene: -; CDR3nt: TGCAGTCCCGGATCGACCCCAGACTATGGCTACACCTTC; CDR3aa: CSPGSTPDYGYTF
v_gene: TRBV19; abundance: once; j_gene: TRBJ1-5; len: 14; d_gene: -; CDR3nt: TGTGCCAGTATTAATACAGGTAGCAATCAGCCCCAGCATTTT; CDR3aa: CASINTGSNQPQHF
v_gene: TRBV29-1; abundance: few; j_gene: TRBJ1-1; len: 13; d_gene: -; CDR3nt: TGCAGCGTTGGTCTGGGCTCGAACACTGAAGCTTTCTTT; CDR3aa: CSVGLGSNTEAFF
v_gene: TRBV9; abundance: few; j_gene: TRBJ1-4; len: 15; d_gene: TRBD1; CDR3nt: TGTGCCAGTACCTCAGGGGGCAGGACTAATGAAAAACTGTTTTTT; CDR3aa: CASTSGGRTNEKLFF
v_gene: TRBV27; abundance: -; j_gene: TRBJ2-1; len: 15; d_gene: -; CDR3nt: TGTGCCAGCAGCCTTGGCGGGTACTCCTACAATGAGCAGTTCTTC; CDR3aa: CASSLGGYSYNEQFF
v_gene: TRBV7-3; abundance: many; j_gene: TRBJ2-7; len: 13; d_gene: -; CDR3nt: TGTGCCAGCAGCTTAACAGGACTTCCCGAGCAGTACTTC; CDR3aa: CASSLTGLPEQYF
v_gene: TRBV6-2/TRBV6-3; abundance: -; j_gene: TRBJ2-2; len: 13; d_gene: -; CDR3nt: TGTGCCAGCAGGGCGAGGAACACCGGGGAGCTGTTTTTT; CDR3aa: CASRARNTGELFF
v_gene: TRBV15; abundance: few; j_gene: TRBJ1-5; len: 16; d_gene: TRBD1; CDR3nt: TGTGCCACCAGCAGAGTAACAGGGGTGGGAAATCAGCCCCAGCATTTT; CDR3aa: CATSRVTGVGNQPQHF
v_gene: TRBV20-1; abundance: -; j_gene: TRBJ1-1; len: 18; d_gene: TRBD1; CDR3nt: TGCAGTGTTGCCGGACATGGGACAGTTCCATTACCGGGCACTGAAGCTTTCTTT; CDR3aa: CSVAGHGTVPLPGTEAFF
v_gene: TRBV20-1; abundance: -; j_gene: TRBJ2-7; len: 15; d_gene: -; CDR3nt: TGCAGTGCTACCAACCCGACCTCGGGTTACCACGAGCAGTACTTC; CDR3aa: CSATNPTSGYHEQYF
v_gene: TRBV6-1; abundance: -; j_gene: TRBJ1-6; len: 16; d_gene: TRBD1; CDR3nt: TGTGCCAGCAGCCGGACAGGGAGGACCTATAATTCACCCCTCCACTTT; CDR3aa: CASSRTGRTYNSPLHF
v_gene: TRBV3-1; abundance: -; j_gene: TRBJ2-5; len: 14; d_gene: -; CDR3nt: TGTGCCAGCAGCCAAGAGAACAGCGGAGAGACCCAGTACTTC; CDR3aa: CASSQENSGETQYF
v_gene: TRBV10-3; abundance: once; j_gene: TRBJ2-4; len: 19; d_gene: -; CDR3nt: TGTGCCATCAGTGAGTCGGTAGCGGAAACTAATTTAGCCAAAAACATTCAGTACTTC; CDR3aa: CAISESVAETNLAKNIQYF
v_gene: TRBV7-3; abundance: -; j_gene: TRBJ2-2; len: 16; d_gene: TRBD1; CDR3nt: TGTGCCAGCAGCTTAACGTTGAGACAGGGCCCCGGGGAGCTGTTTTTT; CDR3aa: CASSLTLRQGPGELFF
v_gene: TRBV19; abundance: few; j_gene: TRBJ1-5; len: 15; d_gene: TRBD1; CDR3nt: TGTGCCAGTCAAATACAGGGGGCTAGCAATCAGCCCCAGCATTTT; CDR3aa: CASQIQGASNQPQHF
v_gene: TRBV11-3; abundance: -; j_gene: TRBJ2-1; len: 14; d_gene: TRBD1; CDR3nt: TGTGCCAGCAGCAAAGGACAGGGGAACAATGAGCAGTTCTTC; CDR3aa: CASSKGQGNNEQFF
v_gene: TRBV7-3; abundance: -; j_gene: TRBJ1-1; len: 16; d_gene: -; CDR3nt: TGTGCCAGCAGCCTAAAGGGTGTTGGGGGGAACACTGAAGCTTTCTTT; CDR3aa: CASSLKGVGGNTEAFF
v_gene: TRBV27; abundance: -; j_gene: TRBJ1-1; len: 18; d_gene: -; CDR3nt: TGTGCCAGCAGGCCAAGGGGCGGGCTCGGTAGGATGAACACTGAAGCTTTCTTT; CDR3aa: CASRPRGGLGRMNTEAFF
v_gene: TRBV7-2; abundance: few; j_gene: TRBJ2-4; len: 16; d_gene: TRBD2; CDR3nt: TGTGCCAGCAGCTTAGAAGGCGGGAGGGATCAAAACATTCAGTACTTC; CDR3aa: CASSLEGGRDQNIQYF
v_gene: TRBV20-1; abundance: few; j_gene: TRBJ1-4; len: 14; d_gene: TRBD1; CDR3nt: TGCAGTGCTAGAGAGGACAGGGCTGGAGAAAAACTGTTTTTT; CDR3aa: CSAREDRAGEKLFF